The next 32 T cell receptor beta chains were all read from a single sample in a study of PD-L1 blockade in urothelial cancer. Specified time point: peripheral blood 6 weeks after treatment start. This table comes from immunoSEQ multiplex PCR, and its TCRdb copy is limited to in-frame clones, with some not included. This table has about 91,000 clones, around four fifths appearing once. Sequenced material: PBMCs, taken around atezolizumab (anti-PD-L1) treatment. The receptors derive from a man between 65 and 80 years old with urothelial cancer.

This chain uses TRBV15 with TRBJ1-4, with 7 bases matching TRBD1. J was trimmed by 5 bases and V by 3 bases; bases with no gene match: 3. CDR1 is LNHNV, CDR2 YYDKDF, per germline (reference sequence). The length of the CDR3 is 14 residues. The CDR3 DNA follows: TGTGCCACCAGCAGTGACAGGGTAAATGAAAAACTGTTTTTT. Encoded protein: CATSSDRVNEKLFF.

The CDR3 loop is CAISDRRQGSTDTQYF. The CDR3 nucleotides are TGTGCCATCAGTGACCGCAGACAGGGTAGTACAGATACGCAGTATTTT. V is TRBV10-3 and J is TRBJ2-3; 7 nucleotides match TRBD1. The CDR3 is 16 residues long. V was pared by 3 bases and J by 3 bases, with 9 bases of the junction left unmatched. The germline gives CDR1 ENHRY, CDR2 SYGVKD.

The chain carries TRBV9 and TRBJ2-3, with a possible D match to TRBD2 (5 bases). V lost 1 base and J 2 bases, leaving 8 bases between the germline ends. The germline gives CDR1 SGDLS, CDR2 YYNGEE. The CDR3 runs 14 residues. CDR3 nucleotide sequence: TGTGCCAGCAGCGTATCGGGATACACAGATACGCAGTATTTT. Its protein product is CASSVSGYTDTQYF.

This clone was found a few times. V usage is TRBV7-2 and J usage is TRBJ1-1; perhaps TRBD1 as D (6 bases). The CDR3 sequence is 12 residues long. The V end lost 9 bases, the J end lost 2 bases, and 10 bases lay between the germline ends. In germline, CDR1 is SGHTA, CDR2 FQGNSA. DNA of the CDR3: TGTGCCAGAGTACAGGGTAACACTGAAGCTTTCTTT. This codes for CARVQGNTEAFF.

The rearrangement joins TRBV5-1 to TRBJ1-1; tentative D call: TRBD1 (5 bases). The CDR3 has 15 residues. Germline V lookup: CDR1 SGHRS, CDR2 YFSETQ. The V gene lost 6 bases and the J gene lost 0 bases, with 15 bases spanning the gap. The CDR3 sequence: CASKSQGLMNTEAFF. The CDR3 DNA reads as TGCGCCAGCAAGTCCCAGGGTTTAATGAACACTGAAGCTTTCTTT. Looking up the rest from reference TRBV5-1 and TRBJ1-1 gives the full variable domain: KAGVTQTPRYLIKTRGQQVTLSCSPISGHRSVSWYQQTPGQGLQFLFEYFSETQRNKGNFPGRFSGRQFSNSRSEMNVSTLELGDSALYLCASKSQGLMNTEAFFGQGTRLTVV.

The chain uses TRBV14 and TRBJ2-6; D is undetermined. Germline CDR1 and CDR2: SGHDN and FVKESK. V was shortened by 4 bases and J by 3 bases, with 7 bases between the two germline ends. CDR3 length equals 14 residues. DNA of the CDR3: TGTGCCAGCAGCCCCACTAATGGGGCCAACGTCCTGACTTTC. It is translated as CASSPTNGANVLTF.

This chain uses TRBV7-9 with TRBJ1-2, with D unresolved. Trimming pared 2 bases from V and 9 bases from J, leaving 16 bases between. Looked up from germline, CDR1 is SEHNR and CDR2 is FQNEAQ (reference sequence). The CDR3 covers 14 residues. The CDR3, as DNA: TGTGCCAGCAGCTTATCGGAGCCCGATTGGAGCTACACCTTC. Amino acid sequence: CASSLSEPDWSYTF.

This chain links TRBV6-5 with TRBJ1-2; a weak D match, TRBD1 (5 bases). Trimming pared 5 bases from V and 4 bases from J, leaving 14 bases between. There are 14 residues in the CDR3. The germline gives CDR1 MNHEY, CDR2 SVGAGI. CDR3 sequence (DNA): TGTGCCAGCAGTCCCGGGGGGATTGCCTATGGCTACACCTTC. This translates into CASSPGGIAYGYTF.

The rearrangement joins TRBV2 to TRBJ1-1; 7 bases line up with TRBD1. CDR1 and CDR2 (germline): SNHLY, FYNNEI. The CDR3 contains 15 residues. Trimming at V came to 6 bases and at J to 4 bases, leaving 11 bases not matched to a gene. The CDR3 bases are TGTGCCAGCAGGCAACAGGGGCTCGGGGGCACTGAAGCTTTCTTT. Translation gives CASRQQGLGGTEAFF.

The V call is TRBV29-1, the J call TRBJ2-3, with D unclear. Germline V gene data show CDR1 as SQVTM and CDR2 as ANQGSEA. This CDR3 spans 11 amino acids. With 3 bases removed from V and 4 bases from J, the gap between germline ends came to 5 bases. The CDR3 nucleotides read TGCAGCGTTGAGGGCCCAGATACGCAGTATTTT. This sequence encodes CSVEGPDTQYF.

This clone came up a few times. J is TRBJ1-6 and V is TRBV6-1; 7 bases are a match to TRBD1. The junction had 10 bases not matched to a gene; V was cut back by 8 bases and J by 9 bases. This CDR3 spans 14 amino acids. Germline assignment: CDR1 MNHNS and CDR2 SASEGT. The CDR3: CASAVGGAGSPLHF. As DNA, the CDR3 is TGTGCCAGCGCTGTAGGGGGCGCGGGTTCACCCCTCCACTTT.

The rearrangement joins TRBV11-2 to TRBJ2-2, with D possibly being TRBD2 (6 bases). Trimming left V 2 bases short and J 9 bases short, with 13 bases between. The CDR3 has 14 residues. Germline V gene sequence: CDR1 SGHAT, CDR2 FQNNGV. CDR3 coding DNA: TGTGCCAGCAGCTTAACTAGCCAACCCCGGGAGCTGTTTTTT. It encodes CASSLTSQPRELFF.

V is TRBV7-2 and J is TRBJ2-1; 9 bases are shared with TRBD2. CDR1 SGHTA and CDR2 FQGNSA come from the germline V gene. Trimming removed 0 bases from V and 9 bases from J; junction bases left unmatched: 6. This CDR3 has 15 amino acids. This CDR3 reads CASSLAGSGSGEQFF. In DNA, the CDR3 is TGTGCCAGCAGCTTAGCGGGTAGCGGGAGCGGTGAGCAGTTCTTC.

The chain carries TRBV5-1 and TRBJ2-3; 7 bases match TRBD2. Germline V lookup: CDR1 SGHRS, CDR2 YFSETQ. CDR3 size: 15 residues. V trimming: 2 bases; J trimming: 2 bases; junction bases outside the gene matches: 5. CDR3 sequence: CASSFGGGDTDTQYF. The CDR3 bases are TGCGCCAGCAGCTTCGGGGGAGGGGACACAGATACGCAGTATTTT.

The rearrangement links TRBV4-1 to TRBJ2-1, with a tentative D call TRBD1 (6 bases). Germline V CDR1 and CDR2: MGHRA, YSYEKL. The germline V and J ends were trimmed by 1 base and 9 bases, with 22 bases remaining between them. This CDR3 contains 17 residues. CDR3 nucleotide sequence: TGCGCCAGCAGCCAAGTACTGAGGCTCACAGGGACAAGTGAGCAGTTCTTC. Encoded protein: CASSQVLRLTGTSEQFF.

J is TRBJ2-7 and V is TRBV10-3, with D perhaps TRBD1 (6 bases). The CDR3 sequence is 12 residues long. The germline V gene encodes CDR1 ENHRY and CDR2 SYGVKD. Trimming took 10 bases from V and 1 from J, leaving 11 bases between them. CDR3 sequence reads: CATRTDSYEQYF. The DNA for the CDR3 is TGTGCCACCAGGACAGATTCCTACGAGCAGTACTTC.

This chain links TRBV27 with TRBJ2-7; a weak D match, TRBD1 (6 bases). Germline CDR1 MNHEY, CDR2 SMNVEV (reference sequence). V lost 5 bases and J 0 bases, leaving 14 bases between the germline ends. The CDR3 is 15 amino acids. The CDR3 here is CASSETGGYSYEQYF. Here the CDR3 DNA reads TGTGCCAGCAGTGAGACAGGAGGCTACTCCTACGAGCAGTACTTC.

The V and J genes are TRBV7-9 and TRBJ2-3, with D perhaps TRBD1 (6 bases). The CDR3 totals 14 residues. V was pared by 5 bases and J by 2 bases, with 11 bases between. The germline gives CDR1 SEHNR, CDR2 FQNEAQ (reference sequence). DNA for the CDR3: TGTGCCAGCAGCCAGACAGGTTCCACAGATACGCAGTATTTT. This sequence encodes CASSQTGSTDTQYF.

J is TRBJ2-2 and V is TRBV18; D is possibly TRBD2 (5 bases). The CDR3 is made up of 16 amino acids. Germline assignment: CDR1 KGHSH and CDR2 LQKENI. Deletions cut 1 base from V and 4 bases from J, with 13 bases between. Here the CDR3 reads CASSPQTIKGTGELFF. CDR3 DNA: TGTGCCAGCTCACCACAGACTATCAAGGGCACCGGGGAGCTGTTTTTT.

This rearrangement joins TRBV4-3 to TRBJ2-3; 7 bases are a match to TRBD2. CDR3 length: 18 residues. V lost 3 bases and J lost 5; bases outside the gene matches: 17. The germline V gene encodes CDR1 LGHNA and CDR2 YSLEER. The CDR3 loop reads CASSQDLSGGGARDTQYF. CDR3 sequence (DNA): TGCGCCAGCAGCCAGGACCTCTCGGGGGGAGGGGCGCGAGATACGCAGTATTTT.

The chain joins TRBV6-1 to TRBJ1-2; D not resolved. The CDR3 spans 13 residues. The germline V gene encodes CDR1 MNHNS and CDR2 SASEGT. Trimming took 3 bases from V and 8 from J, leaving 13 bases between them. CDR3 in amino acids: CASSERANRGYTF. CDR3 DNA sequence: TGTGCCAGCAGTGAGAGGGCCAACCGGGGCTACACCTTC.

V gene TRBV7-3 combines with J gene TRBJ2-1; 10 bases match TRBD1. The CDR3 totals 15 residues. Germline-derived CDR1 and CDR2 are SGHTA and FQGTGA. V was clipped by 5 bases and J by 5 bases; unmatched bases: 6. The CDR3 nucleotides read TGTGCCAGCAGCCCCCGGGGACAGGGGCACAATGAGCAGTTCTTC. Its protein product is CASSPRGQGHNEQFF.

J is TRBJ2-2 and V is TRBV10-3; D gene unclear. Germline V CDR1 and CDR2: ENHRY, SYGVKD. Deletions cut 4 bases from V and 5 bases from J, with 14 bases between. CDR3 length: 15 residues. The CDR3 spells CAISATGSSTGELFF. The CDR3 DNA reads as TGTGCCATCAGTGCTACGGGTTCTAGTACCGGGGAGCTGTTTTTT.

The CDR3 is CASSRTSDTDTQYF. DNA of the CDR3: TGCGCCAGCAGCCGGACTAGCGACACAGATACGCAGTATTTT. The gene calls are TRBV4-1 and TRBJ2-3; TRBD2 agrees at 9 bases. Germline V gene data show CDR1 as MGHRA and CDR2 as YSYEKL. CDR3 length equals 14 residues. V gave up 4 bases and J gave up 2 bases; unmatched junction bases: 1.

The chain has TRBV5-6 and TRBJ1-6, with TRBD1 identical over 8 bases. Germline V gene sequence: CDR1 SGHDT, CDR2 YYEEEE. CDR3 length: 14 amino acids. V shed 2 bases, J shed 7 bases, and the junction held 2 bases outside the gene matches. DNA for the CDR3: TGTGCCAGCAGCTTAGACAGGGGAAATTCACCCCTCCACTTT. It translates to CASSLDRGNSPLHF. Supplemented by reference TRBV5-6 and TRBJ1-6, the full variable domain reads DAGVTQSPTHLIKTRGQQVTLRCSPKSGHDTVSWYQQALGQGPQFIFQYYEEEERQRGNFPDRFSGHQFPNYSSELNVNALLLGDSALYLCASSLDRGNSPLHFGNGTRLTVT.

The CDR3 DNA sequence: TGTGCCAGCAGCCCTCAACCTTCGGGAAAACTGTTTTTT. Translated: CASSPQPSGKLFF. The chain combines TRBV5-6 with TRBJ1-4; D is unclear. This CDR3 has 13 residues. Germline V CDR1 and CDR2: SGHDT, YYEEEE. Trimming took off 4 bases at V and 10 bases at J, with 14 bases between the two ends.

V usage is TRBV11-2 and J usage is TRBJ1-2, with a possible D match to TRBD1 (5 bases). Per germline, CDR1 SGHAT and CDR2 FQNNGV. V lost 0 bases and J 4 bases, leaving 12 bases between the germline ends. This CDR3 is built from 15 residues. The CDR3 region is CASSLDLGVSYGYTF. DNA for the CDR3: TGTGCCAGCAGCTTAGACTTAGGGGTGAGCTATGGCTACACCTTC.

This clone has just one count. The rearrangement links TRBV11-2 to TRBJ2-3; 12 positions agree with TRBD2. V trimming: 6 bases; J trimming: 5 bases; junction bases outside the gene matches: 9. Germline V gene lookup returns CDR1 SGHAT and CDR2 FQNNGV. CDR3 length: 16 residues. The CDR3 here is CASSLPTSGSRDTQYF. CDR3 DNA sequence: TGTGCCAGCAGTCTCCCGACTAGCGGGAGTCGAGATACGCAGTATTTT.

This chain uses TRBV28 with TRBJ2-7; 7 bases line up with TRBD2. Germline V gives CDR1 MDHEN, CDR2 SYDVKM. CDR3 length equals 15 residues. With V trimmed by 6 bases and J by 2 bases, 10 bases remained unmatched. The CDR3 loop is CASSPVLAVTYEQYF. In DNA form, the CDR3 reads TGTGCCAGCAGCCCCGTTCTAGCGGTTACCTACGAGCAGTACTTC.

The chain links TRBV2 to TRBJ2-3; 8 nucleotides align to TRBD1. Unmatched junction bases numbered 17, after V lost 3 bases and J lost 15 bases. The germline CDR1 and CDR2 sequences are SNHLY and FYNNEI. This CDR3 has 15 amino acids. The CDR3 is CASSDGRGQRTASYF. DNA of the CDR3: TGTGCCAGCAGTGACGGCAGGGGGCAAAGGACTGCTTCCTATTTT.

The V call is TRBV28, the J call TRBJ2-7; 12 bases are shared with TRBD2. This CDR3 has 13 residues. V was pared by 6 bases and J by 6 bases, with 3 bases of the junction left unmatched. CDR1 is MDHEN, CDR2 SYDVKM, per germline. The CDR3 sequence is CASRSSGRAEQYF. CDR3 bases: TGTGCCAGCAGATCTAGCGGGAGGGCCGAGCAGTACTTC.

The chain is built from TRBV15 and TRBJ1-5, with D possibly TRBD1 on 5 matching bases. Germline V gene sequence: CDR1 LNHNV, CDR2 YYDKDF (reference sequence). The ends were cut back, 0 bases at V and 3 bases at J, with 18 bases in the middle. This CDR3 is 18 amino acids long. The CDR3 loop is CATSRDSQVAGLNQPQHF. The DNA of the CDR3 is TGTGCCACCAGCAGAGATTCCCAGGTGGCGGGGCTCAATCAGCCCCAGCATTTT.